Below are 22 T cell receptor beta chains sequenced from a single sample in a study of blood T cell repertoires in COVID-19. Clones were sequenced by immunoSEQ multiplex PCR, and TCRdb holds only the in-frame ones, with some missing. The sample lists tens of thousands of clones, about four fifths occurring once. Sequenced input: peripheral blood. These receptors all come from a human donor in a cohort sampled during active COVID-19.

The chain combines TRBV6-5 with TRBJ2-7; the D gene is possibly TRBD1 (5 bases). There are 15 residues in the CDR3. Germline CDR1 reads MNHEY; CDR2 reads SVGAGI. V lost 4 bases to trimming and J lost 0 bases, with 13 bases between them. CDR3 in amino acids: CASSSPREISYEQYF. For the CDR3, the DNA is TGTGCCAGCAGTTCCCCCAGGGAAATCTCCTACGAGCAGTACTTC.

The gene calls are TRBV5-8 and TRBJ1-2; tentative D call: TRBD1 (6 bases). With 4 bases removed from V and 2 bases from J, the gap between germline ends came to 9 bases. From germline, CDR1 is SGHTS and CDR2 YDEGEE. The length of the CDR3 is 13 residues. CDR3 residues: CASSSQGNYGYTF. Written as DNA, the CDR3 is TGTGCCAGCAGCAGCCAGGGGAACTATGGCTACACCTTC.

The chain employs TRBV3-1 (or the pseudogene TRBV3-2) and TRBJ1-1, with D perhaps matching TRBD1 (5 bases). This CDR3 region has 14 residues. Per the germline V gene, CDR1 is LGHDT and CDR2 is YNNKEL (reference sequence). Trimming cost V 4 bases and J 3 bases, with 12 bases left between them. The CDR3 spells CASSPRGGDTEAFF. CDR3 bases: TGTGCCAGCAGCCCTAGGGGCGGGGACACTGAAGCTTTCTTT.

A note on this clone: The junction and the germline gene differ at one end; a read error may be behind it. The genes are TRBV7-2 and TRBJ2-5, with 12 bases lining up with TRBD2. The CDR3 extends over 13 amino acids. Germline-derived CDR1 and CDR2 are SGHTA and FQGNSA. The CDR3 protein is CASSFYGLAGGHF. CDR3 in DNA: TGTGCCAGCAGCTTCTATGGGCTAGCGGGGGGGCACTTC. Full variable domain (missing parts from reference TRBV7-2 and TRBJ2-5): GAGVSQSPSNKVTEKGKDVELRCDPISGHTALYWYRQSLGQGLEFLIYFQGNSAPDKSGLPSDRFSAERTGGSVSTLTIQRTQQEDSAVYLCASSFYGLAGGHFGPGTRLLVL.

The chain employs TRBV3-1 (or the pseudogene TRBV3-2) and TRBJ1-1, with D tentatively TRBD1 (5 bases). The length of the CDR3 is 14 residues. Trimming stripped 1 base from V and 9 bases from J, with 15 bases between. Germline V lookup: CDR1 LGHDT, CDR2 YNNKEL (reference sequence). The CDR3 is CASSQASGLLQAFF. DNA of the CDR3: TGTGCCAGCAGCCAAGCGTCAGGGCTCCTCCAAGCTTTCTTT.

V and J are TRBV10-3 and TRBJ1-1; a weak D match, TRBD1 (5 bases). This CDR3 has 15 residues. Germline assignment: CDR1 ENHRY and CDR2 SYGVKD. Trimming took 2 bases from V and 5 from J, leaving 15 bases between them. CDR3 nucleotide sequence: TGTGCCATCAGTGAGGGGAGGGGTTCGGGTACTGAAGCTTTCTTT. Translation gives CAISEGRGSGTEAFF.

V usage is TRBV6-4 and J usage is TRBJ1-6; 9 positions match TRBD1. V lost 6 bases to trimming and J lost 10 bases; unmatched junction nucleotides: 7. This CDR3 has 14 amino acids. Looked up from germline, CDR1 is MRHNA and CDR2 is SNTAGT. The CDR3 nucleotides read TGTGCCAGCAGGGGACAGGGAATTTCCTCACCCCTCCACTTT. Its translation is CASRGQGISSPLHF.

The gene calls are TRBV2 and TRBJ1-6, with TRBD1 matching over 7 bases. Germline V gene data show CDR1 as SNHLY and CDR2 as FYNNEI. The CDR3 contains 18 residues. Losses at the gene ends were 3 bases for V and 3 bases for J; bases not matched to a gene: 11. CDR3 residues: CASSEGRMTGLYNSPLHF. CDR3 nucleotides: TGTGCCAGCAGTGAGGGACGGATGACAGGGCTCTATAATTCACCCCTCCACTTT.

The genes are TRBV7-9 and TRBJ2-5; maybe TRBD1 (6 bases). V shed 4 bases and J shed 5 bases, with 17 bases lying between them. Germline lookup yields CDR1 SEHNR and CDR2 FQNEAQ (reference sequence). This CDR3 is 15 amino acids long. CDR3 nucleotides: TGTGCCAGCAGCTCAGGCGACAGGTCCGTCGAGACCCAGTACTTC. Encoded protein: CASSSGDRSVETQYF.

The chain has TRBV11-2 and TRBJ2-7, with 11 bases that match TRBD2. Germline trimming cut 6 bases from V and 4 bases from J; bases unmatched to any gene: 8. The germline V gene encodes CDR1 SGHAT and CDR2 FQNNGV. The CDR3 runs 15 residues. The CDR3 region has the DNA TGTGCCAGCAGGTTTAGCGGGGGGGCATTATACGAGCAGTACTTC. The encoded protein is CASRFSGGALYEQYF.

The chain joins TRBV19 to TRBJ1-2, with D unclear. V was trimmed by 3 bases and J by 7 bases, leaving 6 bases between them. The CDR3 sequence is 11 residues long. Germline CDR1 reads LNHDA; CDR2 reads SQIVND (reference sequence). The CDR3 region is CASSMTGGYTF. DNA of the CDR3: TGTGCCAGTAGTATGACGGGTGGCTACACCTTC. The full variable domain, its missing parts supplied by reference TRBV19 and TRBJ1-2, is DGGITQSPKYLFRKEGQNVTLSCEQNLNHDAMYWYRQDPGQGLRLIYYSQIVNDFQKGDIAEGYSVSREKKESFPLTVTSAQKNPTAFYLCASSMTGGYTFGSGTRLTVV.

The CDR3, as DNA: TGTGCCAGCAAGGTCGGGGGTTCGGGCTACACCTTC. This sequence encodes CASKVGGSGYTF. The J gene is TRBJ1-2, the V gene TRBV2, with D perhaps matching TRBD1 (5 bases). This CDR3 is 12 amino acids long. The V end was cut by 7 bases, the J end by 8 bases, with 14 bases between. CDR1 and CDR2 from the germline V gene are SNHLY and FYNNEI.

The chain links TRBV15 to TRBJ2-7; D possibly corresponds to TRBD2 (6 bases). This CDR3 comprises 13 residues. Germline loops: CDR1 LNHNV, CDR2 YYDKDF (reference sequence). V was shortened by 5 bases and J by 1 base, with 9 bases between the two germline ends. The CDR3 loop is CATSQGLSYEQYF. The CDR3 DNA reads TGTGCCACCAGCCAGGGACTGTCCTACGAGCAGTACTTC.

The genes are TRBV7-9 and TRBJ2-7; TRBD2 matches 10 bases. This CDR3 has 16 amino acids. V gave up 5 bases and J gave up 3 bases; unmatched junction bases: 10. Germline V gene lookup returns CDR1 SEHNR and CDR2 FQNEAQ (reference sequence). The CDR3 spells CASSTSASGGGYEQYF. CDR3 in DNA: TGTGCCAGCAGCACCTCAGCTAGCGGGGGAGGCTACGAGCAGTACTTC.

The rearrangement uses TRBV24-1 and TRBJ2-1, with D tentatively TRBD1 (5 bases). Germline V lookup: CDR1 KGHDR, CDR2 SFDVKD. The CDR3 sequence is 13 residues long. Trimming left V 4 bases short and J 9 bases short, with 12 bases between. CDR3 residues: CATSDPGLGEQFF. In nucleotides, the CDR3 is TGTGCCACCAGTGACCCAGGGTTGGGTGAGCAGTTCTTC.

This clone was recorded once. CDR3 loop: CASSFTPGGPPHEQYF. Written as DNA, the CDR3 is TGTGCCAGCAGCTTTACACCGGGGGGGCCTCCCCACGAGCAGTACTTC. V and J are TRBV11-3 and TRBJ2-7, with 8 bases matching TRBD2. The length of the CDR3 is 16 residues. Trimming removed 3 bases from V and 5 bases from J; junction bases left unmatched: 12. Germline CDR1 SGHNT, CDR2 YENEEA.

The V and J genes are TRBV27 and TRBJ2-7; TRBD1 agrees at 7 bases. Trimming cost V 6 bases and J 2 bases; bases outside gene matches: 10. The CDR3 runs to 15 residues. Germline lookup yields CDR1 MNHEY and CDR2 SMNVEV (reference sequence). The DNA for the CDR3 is TGTGCCAGCAGCCTCACTACAGGGGCCCCCTACGAGCAGTACTTC. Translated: CASSLTTGAPYEQYF.

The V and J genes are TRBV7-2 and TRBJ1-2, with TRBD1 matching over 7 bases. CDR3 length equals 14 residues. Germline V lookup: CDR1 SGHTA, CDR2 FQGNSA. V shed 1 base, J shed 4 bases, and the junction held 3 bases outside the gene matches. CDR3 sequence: CASSLERDSYGYTF. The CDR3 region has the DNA TGTGCCAGCAGCTTAGAGAGGGACAGCTATGGCTACACCTTC.

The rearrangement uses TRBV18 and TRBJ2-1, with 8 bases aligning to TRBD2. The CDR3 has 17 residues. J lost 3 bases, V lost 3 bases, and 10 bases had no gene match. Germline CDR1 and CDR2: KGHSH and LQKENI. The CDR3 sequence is CASSPPGGGNYYNEQFF. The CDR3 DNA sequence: TGTGCCAGCTCACCCCCCGGCGGGGGGAATTACTACAATGAGCAGTTCTTC.

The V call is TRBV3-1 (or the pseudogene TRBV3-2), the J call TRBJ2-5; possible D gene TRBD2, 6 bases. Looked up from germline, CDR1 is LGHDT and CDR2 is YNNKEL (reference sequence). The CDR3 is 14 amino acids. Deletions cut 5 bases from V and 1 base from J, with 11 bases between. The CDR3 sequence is CASSSFSGQETQYF. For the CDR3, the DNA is TGTGCCAGCAGCTCGTTTAGCGGCCAAGAGACCCAGTACTTC.

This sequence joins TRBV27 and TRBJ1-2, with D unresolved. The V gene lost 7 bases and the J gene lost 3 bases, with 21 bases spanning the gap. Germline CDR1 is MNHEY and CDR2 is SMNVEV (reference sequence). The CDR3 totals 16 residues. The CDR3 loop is CASKITSSEIDYGYTF. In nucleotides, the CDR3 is TGTGCCAGCAAAATAACCTCGAGCGAGATTGACTATGGCTACACCTTC.

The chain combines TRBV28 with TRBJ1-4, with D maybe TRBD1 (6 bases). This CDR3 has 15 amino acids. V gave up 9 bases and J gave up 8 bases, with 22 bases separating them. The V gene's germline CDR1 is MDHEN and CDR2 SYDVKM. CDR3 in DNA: TGTGCCAGTTACCCCTCGACAGGTTGGGGAGAAAAACTGTTTTTT. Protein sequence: CASYPSTGWGEKLFF.